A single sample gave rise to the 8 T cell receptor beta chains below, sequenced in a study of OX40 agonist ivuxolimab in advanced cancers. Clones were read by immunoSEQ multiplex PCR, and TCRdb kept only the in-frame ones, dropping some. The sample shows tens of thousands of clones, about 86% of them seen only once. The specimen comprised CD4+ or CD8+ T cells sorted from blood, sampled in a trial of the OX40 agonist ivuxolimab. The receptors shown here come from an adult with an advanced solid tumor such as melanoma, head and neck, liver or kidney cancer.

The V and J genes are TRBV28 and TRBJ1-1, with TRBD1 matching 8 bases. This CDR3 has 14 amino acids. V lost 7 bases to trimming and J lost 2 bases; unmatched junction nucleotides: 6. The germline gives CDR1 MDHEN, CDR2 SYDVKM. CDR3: CASTRQGLNTEAFF. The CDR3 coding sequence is TGTGCCAGCACCCGACAGGGGCTAAACACTGAAGCTTTCTTT.

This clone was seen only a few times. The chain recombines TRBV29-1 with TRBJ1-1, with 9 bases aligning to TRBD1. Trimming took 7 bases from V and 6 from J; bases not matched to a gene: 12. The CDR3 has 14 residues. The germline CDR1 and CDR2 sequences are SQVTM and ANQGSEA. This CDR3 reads CSGVNRGRGSEAFF. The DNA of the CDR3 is TGCAGCGGTGTGAACAGGGGGCGCGGCTCTGAAGCTTTCTTT.

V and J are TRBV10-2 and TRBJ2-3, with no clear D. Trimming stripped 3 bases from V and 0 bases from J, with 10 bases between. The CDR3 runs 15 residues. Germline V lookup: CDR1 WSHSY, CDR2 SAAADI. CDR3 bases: TGCGCCAGCAGTGACGTAGGGCTCAGCACAGATACGCAGTATTTT. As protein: CASSDVGLSTDTQYF.

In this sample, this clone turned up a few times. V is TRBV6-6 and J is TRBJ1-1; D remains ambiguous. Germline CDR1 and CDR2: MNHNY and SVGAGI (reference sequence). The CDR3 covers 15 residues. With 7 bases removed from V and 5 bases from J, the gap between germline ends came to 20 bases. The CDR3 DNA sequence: TGTGCCAGCACCCCGGGTTATGCGGGCCGGACTGAAGCTTTCTTT. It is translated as CASTPGYAGRTEAFF.

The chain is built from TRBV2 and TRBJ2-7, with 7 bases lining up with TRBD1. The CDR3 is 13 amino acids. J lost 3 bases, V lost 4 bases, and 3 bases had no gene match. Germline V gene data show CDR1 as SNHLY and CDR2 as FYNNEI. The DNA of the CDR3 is TGTGCCAGCAGTGGGGGGACAGACTACGAGCAGTACGTC. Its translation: CASSGGTDYEQYV.

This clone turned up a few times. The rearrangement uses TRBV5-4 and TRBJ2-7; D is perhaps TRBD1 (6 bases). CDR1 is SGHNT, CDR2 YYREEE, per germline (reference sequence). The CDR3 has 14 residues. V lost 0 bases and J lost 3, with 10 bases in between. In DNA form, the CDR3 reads TGTGCCAGCAGCTTGGAACAGGGTGGCTACGAGCAGTACTTC. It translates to CASSLEQGGYEQYF.

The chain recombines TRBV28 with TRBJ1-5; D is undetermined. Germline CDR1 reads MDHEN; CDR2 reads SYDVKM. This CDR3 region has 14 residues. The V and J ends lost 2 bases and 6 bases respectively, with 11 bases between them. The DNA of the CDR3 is TGTGCCAGCAGTTTACGCGACATAAGTCAGCCCCAGCATTTT. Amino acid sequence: CASSLRDISQPQHF.

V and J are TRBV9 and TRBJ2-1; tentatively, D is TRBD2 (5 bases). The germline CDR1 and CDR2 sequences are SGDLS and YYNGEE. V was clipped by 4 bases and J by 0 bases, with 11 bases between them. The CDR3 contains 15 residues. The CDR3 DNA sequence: TGTGCCAGCAGCAGCCGGGGTAGCTCCTACAATGAGCAGTTCTTC. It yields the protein CASSSRGSSYNEQFF.